The rows below give T cell receptor beta chains drawn from one sample of a study of cytomegalovirus exposure and HLA in healthy donors. Sequenced by immunoSEQ multiplex PCR; TCRdb stores in-frame clones only, minus some. The data contain 120,000 or so clones, about 84% of them singletons. Sequencing was carried out using PBMCs. The receptor set was obtained from a young woman in good health and CMV-seronegative. CDR3s leave out the opening cysteine and the closing phenylalanine or tryptophan. Fields, in order: V gene, J gene, CDR3 protein.

>TRBV19|TRBJ1-2
ASSISRFYGYT
>TRBV2|TRBJ1-3
ASSPGQGYSGNTIY
>TRBV5-1|TRBJ2-1
ASSSRLAGAHNEQF
>TRBV2|TRBJ2-7
ASSGTSYEQY
>TRBV2|TRBJ2-7
ASSPTSGGTSGLY
>TRBV5-6|TRBJ1-1
ASSHRPGTGGTEAF
>TRBV7-2|TRBJ1-5
ASKPGTGFDQPQH
>TRBV10-3|TRBJ1-2
AISEWTSSSGYT
>TRBV29-1|TRBJ2-1
SVGTGVAQFNEQF
>TRBV5-1|TRBJ2-3
ASSPLTGTDSTDTQY
>TRBV18|TRBJ1-1
ASSPDSLNTEAF
>TRBV13|TRBJ1-4
ASSFRSVDEKLF
>TRBV29-1|TRBJ2-2
SVRTGDTGELF
>TRBV5-1|TRBJ1-1
ASSSRDRVSVAF
>TRBV19|TRBJ2-5
ASSVDRGRETQY
>TRBV19|TRBJ2-2
ASSPGTGGATNTGELF
>TRBV7-8|TRBJ1-5
ASSPDRGDQPQH
>TRBV7-2|TRBJ2-3
ASSSEGGGDTQY
>TRBV4-3|TRBJ2-7
ASSQDSGGYEQY
>TRBV15|TRBJ1-1
ATSREDRNTEAF
>TRBV9|TRBJ1-1
ASGLTEIGGAF
>TRBV28|TRBJ1-5
ASKGNRGSNQPQH
>TRBV7-8|TRBJ2-1
ASSLVSEQF
>TRBV2|TRBJ2-7
ASRGPYEQY
>TRBV27|TRBJ1-1
ATAGRERNTEAF
>TRBV7-9|TRBJ2-5
ASSQGQGPQETQY
>TRBV11-2|TRBJ2-5
ASSSQGGQTQY
>TRBV19|TRBJ2-1
ASSIDLRGFRQF
>TRBV18|TRBJ2-2
ASSPLATGELF
>TRBV27|TRBJ1-4
ASKNKGARTNEKLF
>TRBV6-1|TRBJ1-5
ASSEAADFGPQH
>TRBV7-9|TRBJ2-3
ASSLASGGETDTQY
>TRBV11-3|TRBJ2-3
ASSLDSGSTDTQY
>TRBV10-3|TRBJ2-3
AISLTSTDTQY
>TRBV19|TRBJ1-6
ASSTSTGGGSPLH
>TRBV19|TRBJ1-6
ASSIDGQGNSPLH
>TRBV7-8|TRBJ2-5
ASSPHGVSPGETQY
>TRBV30|TRBJ2-5
AWTGTQETQY
>TRBV5-1|TRBJ1-1
ASSLGGLNTEAF
>TRBV11-3|TRBJ2-3
ASSWEGADTQY
>TRBV7-9|TRBJ2-3
ASSPAGATTDTQY
>TRBV7-9|TRBJ1-2
ASSPGTANRYGYT
>TRBV5-1|TRBJ2-1
ASSPGLLNEQF
>TRBV19|TRBJ2-7
ASSIRGGEQY
>TRBV11-1|TRBJ2-2
ASSPGGAVAGELF
>TRBV7-2|TRBJ1-4
ASNRGGRTNEKLF
>TRBV5-6|TRBJ2-3
ASSLAERGRTDTQY
>TRBV7-2|TRBJ2-1
ASKLPRGGNEQF
>TRBV6-5|TRBJ2-2
ASSSRTSAGELF
>TRBV15|TRBJ2-3
ATRLGTVSTDTQY
>TRBV6-5|TRBJ2-1
ASSGGGSDNEQF